The 20 T cell receptor beta chains in this list originate from one sample, sequenced in a study of T cell responses to AZD1222 COVID-19 vaccine. Clones were read by immunoSEQ multiplex PCR, and TCRdb kept only the in-frame ones, dropping some. Of more than 95,000 clones in the sample, 80% to 90% were seen once. Sequencing used peripheral blood, obtained on day 0 of MenACWY control vaccination. These receptor sequences come from an adult in good health.

The gene calls are TRBV29-1 and TRBJ1-2, with 8 bases fitting TRBD1. The CDR3 contains 13 residues. The germline CDR1 and CDR2 sequences are SQVTM and ANQGSEA. V lost 0 bases and J lost 11; bases outside the gene matches: 8. CDR3 in DNA: TGCAGCGTTGAAGACAGGGGGCTTAGTGGGTACACCTTC. It translates to CSVEDRGLSGYTF.

The V gene is TRBV5-1, the J gene TRBJ1-4, with D perhaps TRBD1 (6 bases). The germline V gene has CDR1 SGHRS and CDR2 YFSETQ. Trimming pared 5 bases from V and 3 bases from J, leaving 11 bases between. The CDR3 is 14 residues long. The CDR3 DNA follows: TGCGCCAGCAGACCGACAGGCTCTAATGAAAAACTGTTTTTT. Translating gives CASRPTGSNEKLFF.

The gene calls are TRBV25-1 and TRBJ2-2, with D perhaps TRBD1 (6 bases). Trimming took off 10 bases at V and 4 bases at J, with 13 bases between the two ends. This CDR3 has 13 residues. Germline CDR1 reads MGHDK; CDR2 reads SYGVNS. CDR3 protein: CATRGQTTGELFF. The CDR3 nucleotides read TGTGCCACCCGAGGACAGACCACCGGGGAGCTGTTTTTT.

The chain employs TRBV7-5 and TRBJ2-3; no check of the table's D call, TRBD2, against the DNA was made. TRBV7-5 is designated a pseudogene. The CDR3 has 16 residues. CDR3 nucleotide sequence: TGTGCCAGAAGCTTAGCCCTACGATCTAGTTACGATACGCAGTATTTT. The encoded protein is CARSLALRSSYDTQYF.

The chain links TRBV24-1 to TRBJ2-3; a possible D gene is TRBD1 (6 bases). The CDR3 length is 15 residues. Trimming shortened V by 4 bases and J by 3 bases, and 13 bases separated the two germline ends. Germline V gene lookup returns CDR1 KGHDR and CDR2 SFDVKD. In DNA form, the CDR3 reads TGTGCCACCAGTGACCACAGGGATTCGACAGATACGCAGTATTTT. Its translation: CATSDHRDSTDTQYF.

J is TRBJ2-3 and V is TRBV5-1; D is perhaps TRBD2 (6 bases). The germline V and J ends were trimmed by 4 bases and 1 base, with 10 bases remaining between them. This CDR3 is 14 amino acids long. Germline V lookup: CDR1 SGHRS, CDR2 YFSETQ. CDR3 amino acids: CASSGGTGTDTQYF. The CDR3 region has the DNA TGCGCCAGCAGCGGGGGGACCGGCACAGATACGCAGTATTTT.

The gene calls are TRBV7-2 and TRBJ2-3, with no clear D. Deletions cut 5 bases from V and 2 bases from J, with 20 bases between. This CDR3 is 17 amino acids long. Germline loops: CDR1 SGHTA, CDR2 FQGNSA. The CDR3 here is CASSPTQKGIVTDTQYF. CDR3 bases: TGTGCCAGCAGCCCAACACAGAAGGGAATCGTCACAGATACGCAGTATTTT.

The chain recombines TRBV7-2 with TRBJ2-2, with D uncertain. The CDR3 is 15 amino acids. Trimming removed 4 bases at V and 3 bases at J, with 12 bases between. Germline V gene sequence: CDR1 SGHTA, CDR2 FQGNSA. CDR3 DNA: TGTGCCAGCAGCTCCTCCGGCGGATACACCGGGGAGCTGTTTTTT. Its translation: CASSSSGGYTGELFF.

V is TRBV5-4 and J is TRBJ1-4; 8 bases align to TRBD1. The V gene's germline CDR1 is SGHNT and CDR2 YYREEE (reference sequence). The CDR3 consists of 16 residues. V was pared by 4 bases and J by 4 bases, with 9 bases of the junction left unmatched. The CDR3 here is CASSMNPTGGNEKLFF. The CDR3 DNA sequence: TGTGCCAGCAGCATGAATCCCACAGGGGGTAATGAAAAACTGTTTTTT.

The chain has TRBV12-3 or TRBV12-4 and TRBJ1-3, with D possibly matching TRBD1 (6 bases). CDR3 length: 13 residues. The V end lost 1 base, the J end lost 8 bases, and 9 bases lay between the germline ends. CDR3 sequence: CASSLGQGYTIYF. In DNA, the CDR3 is TGTGCCAGCAGTTTAGGGCAGGGGTACACCATATATTTT.

The sample holds one count of this clone. The chain carries TRBV6-5 and TRBJ1-5; D not resolved. V lost 0 bases and J 2 bases, leaving 11 bases between the germline ends. This CDR3 comprises 16 residues. Germline V gene data show CDR1 as MNHEY and CDR2 as SVGAGI. Here the CDR3 DNA reads TGTGCCAGCAGTTACTCGAGTCACGGGGGCAATCAGCCCCAGCATTTT. Translation gives CASSYSSHGGNQPQHF.

The chain has TRBV18 and TRBJ1-2; the match to TRBD1 covers 9 bases. Germline values: CDR1 KGHSH, CDR2 LQKENI. The CDR3 contains 15 residues. V gave up 4 bases and J gave up 4 bases; unmatched junction bases: 7. The CDR3 region is CASSRDREAAYGYTF. The CDR3 nucleotides read TGTGCCAGCTCACGGGACAGGGAGGCGGCCTATGGCTACACCTTC.

This chain uses TRBV2 with TRBJ2-5, with 7 bases fitting TRBD2. The CDR3 totals 17 residues. The germline V gene has CDR1 SNHLY and CDR2 FYNNEI. The V gene end was trimmed by 3 bases and the J gene end by 0 bases; junction bases not matched to a gene: 10. The DNA of the CDR3 is TGTGCCAGCAGTGACCTGCTGAGCGGGGACTACCAAGAGACCCAGTACTTC. Amino acids: CASSDLLSGDYQETQYF.

With regard to this clone: One junction end disagrees with the germline gene, perhaps due to a read error. The chain joins TRBV4-3 to TRBJ1-2; 7 bases are shared with TRBD1. The CDR3 extends over 13 amino acids. CDR1 is LGHNA and CDR2 is YSLEER in the germline V gene. The CDR3 DNA follows: TGCGCCAGCAGCCAAGATTGGGACAGTCTACCGGCCTTC. This gives the protein CASSQDWDSLPAF.

This chain uses TRBV24-1 with TRBJ2-7; tentative D call: TRBD2 (6 bases). CDR3 length: 14 residues. In germline, CDR1 is KGHDR, CDR2 SFDVKD. Deletions cut 2 bases from V and 6 bases from J, with 13 bases between. The CDR3 here is CATSDSLGGSEQYF. CDR3 DNA: TGTGCCACCAGTGATTCCCTTGGGGGGTCCGAGCAGTACTTC.

The sample holds one count of this clone. The chain recombines TRBV9 with TRBJ2-3, with D possibly matching TRBD2 (6 bases). Germline CDR1 is SGDLS and CDR2 is YYNGEE. The CDR3 sequence is 14 residues long. Trimming took off 4 bases at V and 2 bases at J, with 11 bases between the two ends. For the CDR3, the DNA is TGTGCCAGCAGCACCGGGGGAAACACAGATACGCAGTATTTT. Protein: CASSTGGNTDTQYF.

V gene TRBV7-3 combines with J gene TRBJ1-1; D remains ambiguous. Trimming took 4 bases from V and 1 from J, leaving 7 bases between them. This CDR3 is 13 amino acids long. Germline V gene data show CDR1 as SGHTA and CDR2 as FQGTGA. DNA of the CDR3: TGTGCCAGCAGCTCAGACGGGAACACTGAAGCTTTCTTT. It specifies CASSSDGNTEAFF.

CDR3 bases: TGTGCCAGTAGTAATGCAGGGGTTTACGAGCAGTACTTC. Amino acids: CASSNAGVYEQYF. The chain couples TRBV19 to TRBJ2-7, with D perhaps TRBD1 (6 bases). The CDR3 contains 13 residues. The germline V gene encodes CDR1 LNHDA and CDR2 SQIVND (reference sequence). V was cut by 4 bases and J by 4 bases, with 11 bases left in between.

V gene TRBV18 combines with J gene TRBJ2-5; the D gene is possibly TRBD2 (5 bases). V gave up 2 bases and J gave up 5 bases, with 12 bases separating them. Germline V lookup: CDR1 KGHSH, CDR2 LQKENI. The CDR3 covers 14 residues. The CDR3 DNA sequence: TGTGCCAGCTCACCAGATACTAGAACTGAGACCCAGTACTTC. Translation gives CASSPDTRTETQYF. Using reference TRBV18 and TRBJ2-5 for the parts outside the CDR3, the full variable domain is NAGVMQNPRHLVRRRGQEARLRCSPMKGHSHVYWYRQLPEEGLKFMVYLQKENIIDESGMPKERFSAEFPKEGPSILRIQQVVRGDSAAYFCASSPDTRTETQYFGPGTRLLVL.

The V call is TRBV19, the J call TRBJ1-5, with a possible D match to TRBD1 (6 bases). CDR3 length equals 14 residues. Germline loops: CDR1 LNHDA, CDR2 SQIVND (reference sequence). Deletions cut 7 bases from V and 2 bases from J, with 12 bases between. Here the CDR3 DNA reads TGTGCCAGTACCCAGGGGAATGGCAATCAGCCCCAGCATTTT. This sequence encodes CASTQGNGNQPQHF.